This TCR beta chain was captured by sequencing in a study of OX40 agonist ivuxolimab in advanced cancers. Notes on the research overall: Ivuxolimab was an agonistic, fully human IgG2 monoclonal antibody directed against OX40 (CD134), a costimulatory receptor. Intravenous ivuxolimab was administered to patients every 2 weeks at six dose levels: 0.01, 0.1, 0.3, 1.5, 3 and 10 mg/kg. Among the 52 dose-escalation patients, about 20 had hepatocellular carcinoma, some 15 melanoma, 9 renal cell carcinoma and 9 head and neck cancer. A male proportion of 70% to 90% and a mean age of approximately 60 years, ranging from roughly 23 to 90, were recorded for the dose-escalation cohort. Prior anti-PD-1, anti-PD-L1 or anti-CTLA-4 therapy was permitted, and checkpoint inhibitors had been received by approximately 39% of dose-escalation patients. Partial responses occurred in three dose-escalation patients, of whom one had hepatocellular carcinoma and two had cutaneous melanoma. The purpose of peripheral TCRbeta sequencing was to test whether ivuxolimab changed TCR sequence diversity and led to clonal T-cell expansion. The monotherapy dose-escalation portion (N ≈ 50 patients) of the phase I ivuxolimab trial is reported in the paper. Paper-wide results and their limitations: On average, CD8+ T cells showed more expanded clones than CD4+ T cells after ivuxolimab. Low levels of normalized T-cell clonal expansion were also seen in some patients who did not respond. Antigen specificity was not determined for the clonally expanded peripheral T cells. In the 0.1-3.0 mg/kg groups, partial responders were among the patients with the lowest normalized peripheral clonal expansion, particularly in CD8+ T cells. At doses of 0.1 to 3.0 mg/kg, clonal expansion of both CD4+ and CD8+ blood T cells was observed from baseline to week 6.

Concerning this clone: What antigen it recognizes has not been identified. Qualities for individual bases were not recorded, and no much larger clone is one base off.

For sequencing of the TCRbeta CDR3 region, genomic DNA was extracted from the sorted cells. The immunoSEQ Assay was used for sequencing of TCRbeta CDR3 regions. TCRdb retrieved this table from immuneACCESS and kept in-frame rearrangements only. Not all clones are present; in checked studies, unresolved V genes account for under half, and no reason is known for the remainder. For this sample there are roughly 64,000 clones; 85% appear just once. The ten largest clones represent about 2.9% of the sample. Patients with a history of autoimmune disease or receiving systemic immunosuppression were excluded from the trial. In every dose cohort, peripheral blood was drawn for TCR sequencing at baseline, cycle 4 day 1, and cycle 7 day 1. The samples were taken from a phase I, first-in-human, multicenter, open-label dose-escalation trial of ivuxolimab. Adults with locally advanced or metastatic head and neck squamous cell, hepatocellular, melanoma or renal cell carcinoma were enrolled in the trial. Before TCR sequencing, CD4+ and CD8+ T cells were separately sorted from peripheral blood.

The receptor was derived from an adult with an advanced solid tumor such as melanoma, head and neck, liver or kidney cancer. Material: CD4+ or CD8+ T cells sorted from blood, obtained in a trial of the OX40 agonist ivuxolimab.

CDR3 sequence: CASSLVAPRSYNSPLHF. DNA sequence: TGTGCCAGCAGCTTAGTAGCCCCCCGCTCCTATAATTCACCCCTCCACTTT. Recombination joined TRBV7-6 with TRBJ1-6, with the D gene not confidently named. Including cysteine and phenylalanine, the CDR3 has 17 amino acids. CDR3 DNA is the only sequence kept; it has 51 bases, read in frame from the first base. Per the germline V gene, SGHVS is the CDR1 and FNYEAQ is the CDR2. V and J lose 1 base and 0 bases, and a span of 10 bases separates them.